This entry features one T cell receptor beta chain sequence. Its antigen remains unknown. This entry comes from a study of synovial regulatory T cells in juvenile arthritis. Background on the study: Six patients were on methotrexate and three were untreated.

Generated by immunoSEQ multiplex PCR, the TCRdb table keeps only in-frame clones and is missing some. The data include 6,800 or so clones; the top ten clones carry 0.5% to 0.65%. Whole-study findings and limits: iaTreg TCR repertoires were largely private across patients and partially overlapped synovial Teff and blood CPL.

The CDR3 totals 15 residues. DNA is not on record. Per the germline V gene, CDR1 is SEHNR and CDR2 is FQNEAQ (reference sequence). Approximately eleven-patient cohort: about 11 active juvenile idiopathic arthritis patients, 3 polyarticular, 8 oligoarticular. Median age 11.6 years (roughly 2.1-22.9); median disease duration about 7 years (0.2-19.1). Source material: Treg cells from blood. Subset: remaining (HLA-DR-negative) circulating blood Treg cells. The TCR sequence derives from a donor younger than 30 with juvenile idiopathic arthritis. V is TRBV7-9 and J is TRBJ2-1. CDR3 amino acids: CASSLRAVAAYEQFF.